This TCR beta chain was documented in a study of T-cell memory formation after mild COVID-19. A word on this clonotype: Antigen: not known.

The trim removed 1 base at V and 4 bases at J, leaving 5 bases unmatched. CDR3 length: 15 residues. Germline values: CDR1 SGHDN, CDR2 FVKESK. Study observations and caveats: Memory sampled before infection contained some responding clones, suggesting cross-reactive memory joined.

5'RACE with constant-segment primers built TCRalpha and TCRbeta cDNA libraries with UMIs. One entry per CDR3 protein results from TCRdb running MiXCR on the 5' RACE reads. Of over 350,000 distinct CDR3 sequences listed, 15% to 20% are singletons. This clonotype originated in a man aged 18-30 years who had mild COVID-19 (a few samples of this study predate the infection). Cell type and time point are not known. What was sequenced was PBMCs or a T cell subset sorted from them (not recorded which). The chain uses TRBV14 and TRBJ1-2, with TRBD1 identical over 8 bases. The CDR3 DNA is TGTGCCAGCAGCCAAGCAGGCCAGGGGGCCTATGGCTACACCTTC. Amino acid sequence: CASSQAGQGAYGYTF.